These 29 T cell receptor beta chains share one sample of origin, sequenced in a study of monozygotic twins with cystic fibrosis. Clones were sequenced by immunoSEQ multiplex PCR, and TCRdb holds only the in-frame ones, with some missing. This table holds about 23,000 clones, roughly 97% found once. Material: blood. The receptors stem from a girl between 5 and 17 years old with cystic fibrosis.

The DNA of the CDR3 is TGCAGCGTTGATTTGGGTTCGGGGAGACGAGGCTACACCTTC. Encoded protein: CSVDLGSGRRGYTF. The rearrangement links TRBV29-1 to TRBJ1-2; D not certain. The CDR3 covers 14 residues. Trimming left V 3 bases short and J 8 bases short, with 19 bases between. The V gene's germline CDR1 is SQVTM and CDR2 ANQGSEA.

V gene TRBV4-3 combines with J gene TRBJ2-7; 7 nucleotides line up with TRBD2. CDR3 length: 13 residues. Germline V gene lookup returns CDR1 LGHNA and CDR2 YSLEER. J lost 5 bases, V lost 1 base, and 2 bases had no gene match. CDR3 in DNA: TGCGCCAGCAGCCAAGCCGCGGGAGACGAGCAGTACTTC. Translated: CASSQAAGDEQYF.

This clone was observed a single time. The chain couples TRBV5-4 to TRBJ2-3, with D possibly matching TRBD2 (6 bases). V shed 4 bases and J shed 2 bases, with 17 bases lying between them. Germline CDR1 SGHNT, CDR2 YYREEE (reference sequence). The length of the CDR3 is 16 residues. The CDR3 is CASSTGTRGSTDTQYF. The CDR3 nucleotides read TGTGCCAGCAGCACCGGGACTCGTGGGTCCACAGATACGCAGTATTTT.

This rearrangement joins TRBV27 to TRBJ1-2; 12 bases are shared with TRBD1. J lost 4 bases, V lost 6 bases, and 6 bases had no gene match. The V gene's germline CDR1 is MNHEY and CDR2 SMNVEV (reference sequence). The length of the CDR3 is 15 residues. CDR3 residues: CASRGTGGGIYGYTF. CDR3 nucleotide sequence: TGTGCCAGCAGGGGGACAGGGGGCGGTATCTATGGCTACACCTTC.

The chain employs TRBV29-1 and TRBJ2-5; no clear D gene. This CDR3 has 12 residues. Trimming removed 4 bases at V and 1 base at J, with 7 bases between. Germline V gene data show CDR1 as SQVTM and CDR2 as ANQGSEA. CDR3: CSVAAIQETQYF. The CDR3 nucleotides are TGCAGCGTTGCAGCGATCCAAGAGACCCAGTACTTC.

The genes are TRBV7-3 and TRBJ2-7; 11 bases match TRBD2. This CDR3 has 15 amino acids. V lost 5 bases, J lost 2 bases, and 5 bases stayed unmatched. From germline, CDR1 is SGHTA and CDR2 FQGTGA. In DNA form, the CDR3 reads TGTGCCAGCAGCGCAGGGACTAGCGGTACCTACGAGCAGTACTTC. Its protein is CASSAGTSGTYEQYF. The complete variable domain, with remaining parts taken from reference TRBV7-3 and TRBJ2-7, reads GAGVSQTPSNKVTEKGKYVELRCDPISGHTALYWYRQSLGQGPEFLIYFQGTGAADDSGLPNDRFFAVRPEGSVSTLKIQRTERGDSAVYLCASSAGTSGTYEQYFGPGTRLTVT.

The chain combines TRBV5-1 with TRBJ2-7; no reliable D call. Germline CDR1 is SGHRS and CDR2 is YFSETQ. The CDR3 has 13 amino acids. Trimming left V 2 bases short and J 3 bases short, with 9 bases between. This CDR3 reads CASSLNPRYEQYV. The CDR3 DNA follows: TGCGCCAGCAGCTTAAATCCCCGCTACGAGCAGTACGTC.

The chain employs TRBV30 and TRBJ2-7; 10 bases line up with TRBD1. Germline CDR1 reads GTSNPN; CDR2 reads SVGIG (reference sequence). The V and J ends lost 3 bases and 1 base, in that order; junction bases with no gene match: 3. The CDR3 runs to 14 residues. This CDR3 is CAWSGGQGSYEQYF. CDR3 bases: TGTGCCTGGAGCGGGGGACAGGGGTCCTACGAGCAGTACTTC.

This chain joins TRBV29-1 and TRBJ1-3; D might be TRBD1 (5 bases). The CDR3 covers 17 residues. Trimming stripped 4 bases from V and 0 bases from J, with 19 bases between. The V gene's germline CDR1 is SQVTM and CDR2 ANQGSEA. CDR3 sequence reads: CSVGGFGAGISGNTIYF. The CDR3 DNA is TGCAGCGTTGGCGGCTTCGGGGCGGGCATCTCTGGAAACACCATATATTTT.

The CDR3 loop reads CASNPGPAGWDTQYF. The CDR3 region has the DNA TGTGCCAGTAATCCGGGACCCGCGGGTTGGGATACGCAGTATTTT. This chain connects TRBV19 to TRBJ2-3; D is perhaps TRBD1 or TRBD2 (5 bases each). The CDR3 is 15 amino acids. Germline CDR1 is LNHDA and CDR2 is SQIVND (reference sequence). Trimming removed 7 bases at V and 6 bases at J, with 20 bases between.

The sample holds one count of this clone. The CDR3 sequence: CASSLVGSETQYF. The CDR3 DNA is TGTGCCAGCAGCTTAGTTGGGTCAGAGACCCAGTACTTC. V gene TRBV7-2 combines with J gene TRBJ2-5; the D is unclear. This CDR3 comprises 13 residues. The V end was cut by 1 base, the J end by 4 bases, with 7 bases between. Germline CDR1 and CDR2: SGHTA and FQGNSA.

The V gene is TRBV11-2, the J gene TRBJ1-1; 9 nucleotides line up with TRBD1. Losses at the gene ends were 5 bases for V and 10 bases for J; bases not matched to a gene: 11. The CDR3 is made up of 14 amino acids. Germline CDR1 and CDR2: SGHAT and FQNNGV. The CDR3 sequence: CASSTGQGSWGAFF. As DNA, the CDR3 is TGTGCCAGCAGCACCGGACAGGGGAGTTGGGGAGCTTTCTTT. The full variable domain, rest sourced from reference TRBV11-2 and TRBJ1-1, is EAGVAQSPRYKIIEKRQSVAFWCNPISGHATLYWYQQILGQGPKLLIQFQNNGVVDDSQLPKDRFSAERLKGVDSTLKIQPAKLEDSAVYLCASSTGQGSWGAFFGQGTRLTVV.

V gene TRBV30 combines with J gene TRBJ2-7; maybe TRBD2 (5 bases). CDR1 is GTSNPN and CDR2 is SVGIG in the germline V gene (reference sequence). The CDR3 length is 14 residues. V was trimmed by 1 base and J by 4 bases, leaving 14 bases between them. CDR3 sequence (DNA): TGTGCCTGGAGTGATGAGAGCTCGGGATACGAGCAGTACGTC. Protein product: CAWSDESSGYEQYV.

J is TRBJ1-5 and V is TRBV28, with D possibly being TRBD1 (5 bases). The CDR3 is 13 residues long. Germline V gives CDR1 MDHEN, CDR2 SYDVKM. V shed 4 bases and J shed 4 bases, with 8 bases lying between them. The CDR3 loop is CASSSTVNQPQHF. The CDR3 coding sequence is TGTGCCAGCAGTTCGACAGTAAATCAGCCCCAGCATTTT.

The J gene is TRBJ2-7, the V gene TRBV2; possibly TRBD2 for D (6 bases). V dropped 8 bases and J dropped 4 bases, with 9 bases sitting between them. The length of the CDR3 is 11 residues. The germline gives CDR1 SNHLY, CDR2 FYNNEI. The CDR3 region has the DNA TGTGCCAGCGGTGGGGGGTACGAGCAGTACGTC. Amino acid sequence: CASGGGYEQYV.

This rearrangement joins TRBV10-3 to TRBJ2-2; 10 bases are a match to TRBD2. Germline CDR1 reads ENHRY; CDR2 reads SYGVKD. The CDR3 consists of 14 residues. Unmatched junction bases numbered 5, after V lost 8 bases and J lost 5 bases. This CDR3 is CAIGASGSTGELFF. The CDR3 region has the DNA TGTGCCATCGGGGCTAGCGGGAGTACCGGGGAGCTGTTTTTT.

The chain links TRBV27 to TRBJ2-1; D is perhaps TRBD2 (6 bases). From germline, CDR1 is MNHEY and CDR2 SMNVEV (reference sequence). This CDR3 comprises 13 residues. Deletions cut 2 bases from V and 7 bases from J, with 9 bases between. The CDR3 here is CASSLLGGNEQFF. The CDR3 DNA is TGTGCCAGCAGTTTACTTGGGGGGAATGAGCAGTTCTTC.

J is TRBJ2-7 and V is TRBV7-8; D gene ambiguous. The CDR3 covers 16 residues. V was shortened by 1 base and J by 0 bases, with 13 bases between the two germline ends. The germline gives CDR1 SGHVS, CDR2 FQNEAQ. CDR3: CASSLGRASPSYEQYF. Written as DNA, the CDR3 is TGTGCCAGCAGCTTAGGACGCGCCTCACCCTCCTACGAGCAGTACTTC. Combining the CDR3 with reference TRBV7-8 and TRBJ2-7 gives the whole variable domain GAGVSQSPRYKVAKRGQDVALRCDPISGHVSLFWYQQALGQGPEFLTYFQNEAQLDKSGLPSDRFFAERPEGSVSTLKIQRTQQEDSAVYLCASSLGRASPSYEQYFGPGTRLTVT.

CDR3 loop: CASSSRGYEQYF. CDR3 sequence (DNA): TGTGCCAGCAGTTCCCGAGGTTACGAGCAGTACTTC. The chain combines TRBV27 with TRBJ2-7; D gene ambiguous. In germline, CDR1 is MNHEY, CDR2 SMNVEV (reference sequence). This CDR3 contains 12 residues. V dropped 4 bases and J dropped 4 bases, with 8 bases sitting between them.

This clone was picked up one time. V usage is TRBV5-1 and J usage is TRBJ1-2; tentative D call: TRBD1 (6 bases). The V end lost 2 bases, the J end lost 7 bases, and 9 bases lay between the germline ends. CDR3 length equals 12 residues. The germline gives CDR1 SGHRS, CDR2 YFSETQ. The CDR3 bases are TGCGCCAGCAGCTTCACAGGGTCTGGCTACACCTTC. Encoded protein: CASSFTGSGYTF.

The rearrangement joins TRBV4-3 to TRBJ2-7; possible D gene TRBD2, 6 bases. CDR3 size: 15 residues. The germline CDR1 and CDR2 sequences are LGHNA and YSLEER. The ends were cut back, 1 base at V and 0 bases at J, with 10 bases in the middle. CDR3 nucleotides: TGCGCCAGCAGCCAAGTTTCCGGGAGCTCCTACGAGCAGTACTTC. Protein product: CASSQVSGSSYEQYF.

The chain carries TRBV7-6 and TRBJ1-5, with D maybe TRBD1 (6 bases). The germline V and J ends were trimmed by 1 base and 3 bases, with 16 bases remaining between them. The V gene's germline CDR1 is SGHVS and CDR2 FNYEAQ. This CDR3 contains 17 residues. CDR3 sequence: CASSLEVRTADNQPQHF. The CDR3 nucleotides read TGTGCCAGCAGCTTAGAAGTAAGGACAGCGGACAATCAGCCCCAGCATTTT.

This rearrangement joins TRBV6-1 to TRBJ2-7; no firm D call. Germline V gives CDR1 MNHNS, CDR2 SASEGT. V was cut by 2 bases and J by 8 bases, with 16 bases left in between. CDR3 length: 14 amino acids. For the CDR3, the DNA is TGTGCCAGCAGTGAAAGCGACGAATCTACGAAGCAGTACGTC. It encodes CASSESDESTKQYV.

The DNA for the CDR3 is TGTGCCATCAGTGAGGGGGAACACAGGTACGAAGATTCCCCCACCTTC. Encoded protein: CAISEGEHRYEDSPTF. This chain joins TRBV10-3 and TRBJ1-2; TRBD1 is a possible D gene (5 bases). This CDR3 spans 16 amino acids. V was pared by 2 bases and J by 13 bases, with 26 bases between. Germline V gene lookup returns CDR1 ENHRY and CDR2 SYGVKD.

The chain links TRBV7-2 to TRBJ2-5; 10 nucleotides line up with TRBD1. The germline V gene has CDR1 SGHTA and CDR2 FQGNSA. V shed 4 bases and J 4 bases; nucleotides not matched to a gene: 12. The CDR3 runs 17 residues. The DNA for the CDR3 is TGTGCCAGCAGCTCCTGGCGGGACAGGGGCGCGGGAGAGACCCAGTACTTC. Its translation is CASSSWRDRGAGETQYF.

The V call is TRBV6-1, the J call TRBJ1-2; no clear D gene. Per germline, CDR1 MNHNS and CDR2 SASEGT. The length of the CDR3 is 14 residues. Trimming left V 3 bases short and J 4 bases short, with 12 bases between. The CDR3 loop reads CASSERSVGYGYTF. CDR3 nucleotide sequence: TGTGCCAGCAGTGAGAGGAGTGTAGGCTATGGCTACACCTTC.

The J gene is TRBJ2-5, the V gene TRBV5-1; 11 bases line up with TRBD1. Germline V gene data show CDR1 as SGHRS and CDR2 as YFSETQ. Trimming at V came to 6 bases and at J to 5 bases, leaving 15 bases not matched to a gene. CDR3 length equals 17 residues. The CDR3: CASTPRYLDRGRETQYF. DNA for the CDR3: TGCGCCAGCACCCCTAGGTACTTGGACAGGGGGCGTGAGACCCAGTACTTC.

The chain couples TRBV9 to TRBJ2-7; the match to TRBD2 covers 11 bases. CDR3 size: 14 residues. Germline V gene sequence: CDR1 SGDLS, CDR2 YYNGEE. V dropped 2 bases and J dropped 6; count of bases not matched to a gene: 4. This CDR3 reads CASSVGGTSGEQYF. The CDR3 DNA reads as TGTGCCAGCAGCGTGGGGGGGACTAGCGGCGAGCAGTACTTC. The variable domain in full, completed from reference TRBV9 and TRBJ2-7, reads DSGVTQTPKHLITATGQRVTLRCSPRSGDLSVYWYQQSLDQGLQFLIQYYNGEERAKGNILERFSAQQFPDLHSELNLSSLELGDSALYFCASSVGGTSGEQYFGPGTRLTVT.

This chain uses TRBV19 with TRBJ2-1; 8 nucleotides match TRBD2. Trimming removed 5 bases from V and 9 bases from J; junction bases left unmatched: 12. Germline assignment: CDR1 LNHDA and CDR2 SQIVND (reference sequence). This CDR3 contains 15 residues. CDR3 region: CASSPGRVGRSEQFF. For the CDR3, the DNA is TGTGCCAGTAGTCCCGGGAGGGTTGGCAGGAGTGAGCAGTTCTTC.